This TCR beta chain is drawn from a study of OX40 agonist ivuxolimab in advanced cancers. Using immunoSEQ multiplex PCR, the repertoire was profiled, and TCRdb retains in-frame clones only, with some absent. This sample yields about 63,000 clones, of which approximately 91% are seen a single time; 0.7% to 0.95% belongs to the top ten. The CDR3 contains 14 residues. CDR1 SGHRS and CDR2 YFSETQ come from the germline V gene. J lost 6 bases, V lost 8 bases, and 5 bases had no gene match. The chain recombines TRBV5-1 with TRBJ2-3, with 14 positions matching TRBD2. This material consisted of CD4+ or CD8+ T cells sorted from blood, taken in a trial of the OX40 agonist ivuxolimab. The receptor was derived from an adult with an advanced solid tumor such as melanoma, head and neck, liver or kidney cancer. The CDR3 here is CASGGTSGSDTQYF. The CDR3 nucleotides read TGCGCCAGTGGGGGGACTAGCGGGAGTGATACGCAGTATTTT.